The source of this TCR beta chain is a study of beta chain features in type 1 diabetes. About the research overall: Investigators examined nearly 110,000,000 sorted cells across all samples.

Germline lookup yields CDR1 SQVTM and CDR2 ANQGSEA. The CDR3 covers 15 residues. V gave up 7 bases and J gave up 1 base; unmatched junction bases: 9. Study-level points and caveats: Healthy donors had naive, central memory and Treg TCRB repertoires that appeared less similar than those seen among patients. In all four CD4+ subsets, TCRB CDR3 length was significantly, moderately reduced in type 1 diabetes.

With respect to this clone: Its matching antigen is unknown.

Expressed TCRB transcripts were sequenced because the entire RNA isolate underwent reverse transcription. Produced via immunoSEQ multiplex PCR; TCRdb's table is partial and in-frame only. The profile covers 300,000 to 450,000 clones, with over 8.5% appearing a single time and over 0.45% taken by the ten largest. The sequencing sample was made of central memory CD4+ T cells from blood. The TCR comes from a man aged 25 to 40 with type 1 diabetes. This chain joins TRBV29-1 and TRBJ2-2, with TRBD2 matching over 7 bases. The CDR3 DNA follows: TGCAGCGCGGGGTCATCTAGCGGGAACACCGGGGAGCTGTTTTTT. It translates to CSAGSSSGNTGELFF.